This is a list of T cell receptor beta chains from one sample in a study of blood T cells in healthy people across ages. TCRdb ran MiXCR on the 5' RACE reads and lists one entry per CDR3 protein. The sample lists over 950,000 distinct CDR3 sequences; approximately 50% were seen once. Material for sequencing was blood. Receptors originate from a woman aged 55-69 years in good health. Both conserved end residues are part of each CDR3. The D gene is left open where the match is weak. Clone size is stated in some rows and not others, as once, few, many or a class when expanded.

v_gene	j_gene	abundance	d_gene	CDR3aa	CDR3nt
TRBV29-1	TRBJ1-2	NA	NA	CSVGSVNPRANYGYTF	TGCAGCGTTGGTAGCGTGAACCCCCGAGCTAACTATGGCTACACCTTC
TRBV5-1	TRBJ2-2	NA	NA	CAIPFDGELFF	TGCGCCATCCCTTTTGACGGGGAGCTGTTTTTT
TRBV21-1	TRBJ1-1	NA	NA	CASSNRGGTEAFF	TGTGCCAGCAGCAACCGGGGGGGCACTGAAGCTTTCTTT
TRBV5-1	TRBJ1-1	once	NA	CASSLNEHEAFF	TGCGCCAGCAGCTTGAATGAACATGAAGCTTTCTTT
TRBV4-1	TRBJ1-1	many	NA	CASSVQENTEAFF	TGCGCCAGCAGCGTCCAGGAGAACACTGAAGCTTTCTTT
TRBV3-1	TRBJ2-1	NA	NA	CASSQDLGSLSYNEQFF	TGTGCCAGCAGCCAAGATTTGGGGAGCCTCTCCTACAATGAGCAGTTCTTC
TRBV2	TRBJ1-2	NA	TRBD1	CASSGGQGASGYTF	TGTGCCAGCAGTGGGGGCCAGGGGGCGTCCGGCTACACCTTC
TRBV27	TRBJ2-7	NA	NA	CASSSPGLHEQYF	TGTGCCAGCAGTTCCCCAGGGCTCCACGAGCAGTACTTC
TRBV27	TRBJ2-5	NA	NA	CASTPSGATQETQYF	TGTGCCAGCACCCCCTCAGGGGCTACACAAGAGACCCAGTACTTC
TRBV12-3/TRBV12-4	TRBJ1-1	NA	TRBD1	CASSFGDRENTEAFF	TGTGCCAGCAGTTTCGGGGACAGGGAGAACACTGAAGCTTTCTTT
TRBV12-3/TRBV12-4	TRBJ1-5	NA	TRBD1	CASSATGTGQPQHF	TGTGCCAGCAGCGCGACAGGGACTGGCCAGCCCCAGCATTTT
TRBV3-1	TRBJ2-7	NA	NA	CASSQDARGGFEQYF	TGTGCCAGCAGCCAAGATGCCAGGGGCGGGTTTGAGCAGTACTTC
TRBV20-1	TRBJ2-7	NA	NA	CSASLHEQYF	TGCAGTGCTAGTCTCCACGAGCAGTACTTC
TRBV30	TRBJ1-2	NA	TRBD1	CAWRQTGGVGGYTF	TGTGCCTGGAGACAAACAGGGGGCGTAGGTGGCTACACCTTC
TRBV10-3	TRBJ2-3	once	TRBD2	CAIRASGGAAGTDTQYF	TGTGCCATCAGGGCTAGCGGGGGGGCCGCTGGTACAGATACGCAGTATTTT